This TCR beta chain came from a study of spatial heterogeneity in lung cancer. Study information: The library had UMIs, and each TCR and UMI pair averaged more than ten raw reads.

TCRdb reprocessed the 5' RACE reads with MiXCR, giving one entry per CDR3 protein. The sample shows some 50,000 distinct CDR3 sequences, 7.6% of them seen only once. V shed 1 base, J shed 6 bases, and the junction held 2 bases outside the gene matches. There are 14 residues in the CDR3. CDR1 and CDR2 (germline): SEHNR, FQNEAQ (reference sequence). Time point: sample taken at primary tumor resection. Whole RNA from tumor, nontumor lung or frozen PBMC was sequenced unsorted. A total of over 70 untreated early-stage non-small cell lung cancer patients served as donors. The chain carries TRBV7-9 and TRBJ2-7; 11 bases are shared with TRBD1. The sequence came from a female donor with early-stage non-small cell lung cancer. The sequences come from PBMCs, collected at surgery. The CDR3 spells CASSLGTGGVEQYF. In DNA, the CDR3 is TGTGCCAGCAGCTTAGGGACAGGGGGCGTCGAGCAGTACTTC.